The 16 T cell receptor beta chains below were found in one sample sequenced in a study of blood T cell repertoires in COVID-19. Method: immunoSEQ multiplex PCR; TCRdb's copy keeps in-frame clones and lacks some. The data hold about 140,000 clones, with roughly 80% observed a single time. Input material: peripheral blood. The origin of the receptors is a woman aged 45-65 years with active or convalescent COVID-19.

A single count supports this clone. The rearrangement joins TRBV7-6 to TRBJ2-1; TRBD2 matches at 10 bases. The V segment lost 2 bases and the J segment 7 bases; nucleotides outside the gene matches: 11. This CDR3 spans 17 amino acids. Germline CDR1 reads SGHVS; CDR2 reads FNYEAQ. This CDR3 reads CASSLRLAGDLANEQFF. The DNA of the CDR3 is TGTGCCAGCAGCTTAAGGCTAGCGGGAGATTTGGCGAATGAGCAGTTCTTC.

The chain combines TRBV14 with TRBJ1-2, with TRBD1 as a possible D gene (6 bases). Between the trimmed V and J ends, which lost 0 bases and 7 bases, there was a span of 15 bases. Germline V gene lookup returns CDR1 SGHDN and CDR2 FVKESK. The CDR3 totals 15 residues. This chain's CDR3 is CASSQERTALGGYTF. CDR3 DNA: TGTGCCAGCAGCCAAGAAAGGACAGCTTTGGGTGGCTACACCTTC.

The rearrangement links TRBV6-6 to TRBJ2-1; 11 bases agree with TRBD1. Looked up from germline, CDR1 is MNHNY and CDR2 is SVGAGI (reference sequence). The CDR3 is made up of 18 amino acids. V gave up 5 bases and J gave up 2 bases; unmatched junction bases: 11. The CDR3: CASSRRDRGTRAYNEQFF. The CDR3 DNA reads as TGTGCCAGCAGTCGCCGGGACAGGGGGACCCGAGCCTACAATGAGCAGTTCTTC.

The V gene is TRBV30, the J gene TRBJ2-3, with TRBD2 matching over 7 bases. CDR3 length: 15 amino acids. Germline CDR1 reads GTSNPN; CDR2 reads SVGIG (reference sequence). With 2 bases clipped from V and 0 bases from J, the junction kept 5 bases outside the gene matches. As DNA, the CDR3 is TGTGCCTGGAGTCAGACTAGCCTGAGCACAGATACGCAGTATTTT. This sequence encodes CAWSQTSLSTDTQYF. Supplemented by reference TRBV30 and TRBJ2-3, the full variable domain reads SQTIHQWPATLVQPVGSPLSLECTVEGTSNPNLYWYRQAAGRGLQLLFYSVGIGQISSEVPQNLSASRPQDRQFILSSKKLLLSDSGFYLCAWSQTSLSTDTQYFGPGTRLTVL.

The chain recombines TRBV7-2 with TRBJ1-2, with 10 bases identical to TRBD1. J lost 2 bases, V lost 1 base, and 10 bases had no gene match. The CDR3 sequence is 18 residues long. In germline, CDR1 is SGHTA, CDR2 FQGNSA. This CDR3 is CASSLGVGTGAINYGYTF. In DNA form, the CDR3 reads TGTGCCAGCAGCTTAGGGGTCGGGACAGGGGCGATAAACTATGGCTACACCTTC.

CDR3 DNA sequence: TGTGCCAGTAGCGGTGGGAGCGGCGTCTACAATGAGCAGTTCTTC. As protein: CASSGGSGVYNEQFF. The chain recombines TRBV19 with TRBJ2-1; a possible D gene is TRBD2 (5 bases). The CDR3 extends over 15 amino acids. With 6 bases removed from V and 3 bases from J, the gap between germline ends came to 15 bases. Per germline, CDR1 LNHDA and CDR2 SQIVND (reference sequence).

The V call is TRBV5-1, the J call TRBJ2-7; 8 positions match TRBD2. The length of the CDR3 is 16 residues. V was clipped by 3 bases and J by 4 bases; unmatched bases: 12. Germline assignment: CDR1 SGHRS and CDR2 YFSETQ. CDR3 sequence reads: CASSSQWVSSGYEQYF. CDR3 sequence (DNA): TGCGCCAGCAGCTCTCAGTGGGTGTCTAGCGGGTACGAGCAGTACTTC.

This sequence joins TRBV30 and TRBJ1-2; D is uncertain. CDR1 is GTSNPN and CDR2 is SVGIG in the germline V gene (reference sequence). The ends were cut back, 0 bases at V and 8 bases at J, with 10 bases in the middle. There are 12 residues in the CDR3. The CDR3 sequence: CAWSVYREGYTF. The CDR3 DNA follows: TGTGCCTGGAGTGTATACCGAGAGGGCTACACCTTC.

The chain links TRBV20-1 to TRBJ2-1; 9 nucleotides agree with TRBD2. J gave up 3 bases and V 3 bases, and 12 bases lay outside the gene matches. The CDR3 is 17 amino acids. The germline V gene has CDR1 DFQATT and CDR2 SNEGSKA (reference sequence). This chain's CDR3 is CSASRTTSGGYYNEQFF. CDR3 sequence (DNA): TGCAGTGCTAGTCGAACGACTAGCGGAGGATACTACAATGAGCAGTTCTTC.

This clone has just a few counts. This chain uses TRBV18 with TRBJ2-7; 9 bases are shared with TRBD1. V lost 5 bases to trimming and J lost 4 bases; unmatched junction nucleotides: 6. From germline, CDR1 is KGHSH and CDR2 LQKENI. The CDR3 is made up of 14 amino acids. CDR3 in amino acids: CASSTDRGKYEQYF. The CDR3 DNA sequence: TGTGCCAGCTCAACGGACAGGGGAAAGTACGAGCAGTACTTC.

The chain uses TRBV12-1 and TRBJ1-2; TRBD1 is the table's D call and was not checked against the DNA. TRBV12-1 is a pseudogene segment. The CDR3 extends over 13 amino acids. The CDR3 sequence: CASSSTGARGYTF. The CDR3 DNA sequence: TGTGCCAGCAGCTCAACAGGGGCGCGGGGCTACACCTTC.

In this sample, this clone turned up once. The gene calls are TRBV3-1 (or the pseudogene TRBV3-2) and TRBJ1-3; D remains unclear. The CDR3 consists of 15 residues. Deletions cut 4 bases from V and 0 bases from J, with 10 bases between. The germline V gene has CDR1 LGHDT and CDR2 YNNKEL (reference sequence). The CDR3 DNA reads TGTGCCAGCAGCCCGACAATCGGCTCTGGAAACACCATATATTTT. Translation gives CASSPTIGSGNTIYF.

The chain combines TRBV7-9 with TRBJ1-5; 8 positions agree with TRBD1. V lost 4 bases and J lost 13; bases outside the gene matches: 6. This CDR3 is 12 amino acids long. The germline V gene has CDR1 SEHNR and CDR2 FQNEAQ (reference sequence). The CDR3 coding sequence is TGTGCCAGCAGCTCCGGACAGGGATTTCAGCATTTT. Amino acid sequence: CASSSGQGFQHF. Full variable domain (missing parts from reference TRBV7-9 and TRBJ1-5): DTGVSQNPRHKITKRGQNVTFRCDPISEHNRLYWYRQTLGQGPEFLTYFQNEAQLEKSRLLSDRFSAERPKGSFSTLEIQRTEQGDSAMYLCASSSGQGFQHFGDGTRLSIL.

The gene calls are TRBV18 and TRBJ2-1; TRBD1 aligns across 9 bases. This CDR3 has 18 residues. Trimming removed 3 bases from V and 5 bases from J; junction bases left unmatched: 14. Per germline, CDR1 KGHSH and CDR2 LQKENI. CDR3 residues: CASSPKTPGQGHDNEQFF. DNA for the CDR3: TGTGCCAGCTCACCGAAAACCCCGGGACAGGGCCACGACAATGAGCAGTTCTTC. Using reference TRBV18 and TRBJ2-1 for the parts outside the CDR3, the full variable domain is NAGVMQNPRHLVRRRGQEARLRCSPMKGHSHVYWYRQLPEEGLKFMVYLQKENIIDESGMPKERFSAEFPKEGPSILRIQQVVRGDSAAYFCASSPKTPGQGHDNEQFFGPGTRLTVL.

DNA for the CDR3: TGCGCCAGCAGCTTGGGGGGACAGGGGGCGTCTCAGCCCCAGCATTTT. Translation: CASSLGGQGASQPQHF. V and J are TRBV5-1 and TRBJ1-5; 12 bases are a match to TRBD1. Per germline, CDR1 SGHRS and CDR2 YFSETQ. After removal of 0 bases from V and 6 bases from J, the junction contained 4 bases not matched to a gene. The CDR3 totals 16 residues.

In this sample, this clone turned up once. The J gene is TRBJ1-5, the V gene TRBV21-1; the table's D call TRBD1 went unverified against the DNA. TRBV21-1 is tagged as a pseudogene. This CDR3 has 15 residues. CDR3 amino acids: CASSKASTGIQPQHF. CDR3 sequence (DNA): TGTGCCAGCAGCAAAGCTTCGACAGGGATACAGCCCCAGCATTTT.